This T cell receptor (beta chain) derives from a study of Ad26.COV2.S vaccination and SARS-CoV-2 variants (dated by TCRdb to the early 2020s). With regard to the full study: Donors in the vaccine arm were drawn from COV1001, a phase I-IIa trial of Ad26.COV2.S in healthy adults that was multicentre, randomized, double-blind and placebo-controlled. Trial participants were randomized into five groups of five: low-dose or high-dose Ad26.COV2.S given once or twice, or placebo on both occasions. Investigators did not know the trial group allocation while performing experiments and assessing outcomes. A total of 32 samples were included in the TCR-sequenced set, comprising roughly 19 Ad26.COV2.S vaccine recipients, 5 placebo recipients and 8 SARS-CoV-2 convalescent individuals. Ad26.COV2.S was given intramuscularly at 5x10^10 or 1x10^11 viral particles, as a single shot or as two shots 56 days apart. The specificity and breadth of SARS-CoV-2-reactive T cell receptors after Ad26.COV2.S vaccination were assessed by TCRbeta repertoire sequencing.

As concerns this clone: Its antigen specificity is not known. Base-call qualities are not available, and no considerably larger clone is one nucleotide away.

Overall study results and their limits: The authors noted that total T cell responses may have been underestimated by the TCR breadth and depth analyses. Non-spike TCR breadth was comparable between vaccine and placebo recipients, consistent with the vaccine containing only spike. Substantial breadth of spike-specific CD8+ and CD4+ T cell responses was reported after vaccination. The study was not powered for comparison of responses between vaccine doses or regimens. Higher spike-specific TCR breadth was observed in Ad26.COV2.S recipients than in placebo recipients (P = 0.0014).

The immunoSEQ Assay was the method used to sequence TCRbeta CDR3 regions. After extraction, genomic DNA underwent amplification by bias-controlled multiplex PCR, followed by high-throughput sequencing. For the original study's pipeline: To quantify the absolute abundance of every unique TCRbeta CDR3 region, sequences were collapsed and filtered. T cell fraction was estimated by normalization of TCRbeta template counts to usable DNA, with usable DNA being measured through amplification of reference genes present in all nucleated cells. Repertoire TCRs were annotated as SARS-CoV-2-specific by exact matching of V gene, CDR3 amino acid sequence and J gene to a known reactive TCR set. The reference SARS-CoV-2 TCR set came from MIRA and was filtered for enrichment in COVID-19-positive ImmuneCODE repertoires, removing public or cross-reactive TCRs. Drawing on the MIRA antigens, annotated TCRs were analysed further at the level of specific ORF or position within ORF. Depth was the summed frequency of annotated unique rearrangements, while breadth was defined as annotated unique rearrangements over total unique productive rearrangements. Two-sided Wilcoxon rank-sum tests were used to compare TCR breadth between groups. TCRdb holds this immuneACCESS table with in-frame rearrangements only. Some clones are missing; in checked studies, unresolved V genes explain under half, and the rest has no known cause. The DNA was the basis for D and trimming; V, J and clone size are from that table. Within this sample are about 680,000 clones, with 80% to 90% of them counted one time only. The ten largest clones represent around 1.5% of the sample.

This sample's treatment or condition label indicates: about 20 received Ad26.COV2.S at low or high dose, single or two shots; a few received placebo; per-sample allocation not given. Repertoires of vaccine and placebo recipients were sequenced from samples taken on day 63 after the first injection. Between 29 July and 7 August 2020, Cohort 1b enrolled around 24 adults aged 18-55 years at one site in Boston, USA. Ad26.COV2.S was a replication-incompetent adenovirus type 26 vector expressing a prefusion-stabilized SARS-CoV-2 spike protein from the original Wuhan strain. The TCR sequence derives from a person aged 18-65 years who received the Ad26.COV2.S COVID-19 vaccine or a placebo. The specimen comprised peripheral blood, sampled in a trial of Ad26.COV2.S vaccine versus placebo.

The nucleotides are TGCGCCAGCAGCCAAGAAATGGCCCAGGGTTGGGGCTACACCTTC. The encoded protein is CASSQEMAQGWGYTF. The chain is made from TRBV4-1 and TRBJ1-2; TRBD1 is a possible D gene, resting on 5 matching bases. V is pared back by 0 bases and J by 8 bases, with 16 bases lying between the germline termini. The CDR3 spans 15 residues, from the cysteine through the phenylalanine. CDR3 DNA is the only sequence kept; it has 45 bases, read in frame from the first base. The germline V gene gives CDR1 as MGHRA and CDR2 as YSYEKL.